A single sample is the source of the 22 T cell receptor beta chains below, sequenced in a study of HIV-infected patients and healthy controls. Whole blood was used without fractionation, so all unsorted peripheral T cells were included. Around 500 ng RNA was reverse transcribed with alpha and beta constant-region primers. Separate chain-specific third strand synthesis with multiplexing indices produced the alpha and beta libraries. Each CDR3 protein gets one entry after TCRdb re-called the 5' RACE reads with MiXCR. This table holds approximately 10,000 distinct CDR3 sequences, around 9.3% found once. Sequences were derived from blood, sampled before antiretroviral therapy. These receptors were collected from an adult with HIV infection.

This clonotype was picked up many times. V gene TRBV5-4 combines with J gene TRBJ2-1; tentatively, D is TRBD2 (5 bases). The CDR3 consists of 14 residues. Germline V gene lookup returns CDR1 SGHNT and CDR2 YYREEE (reference sequence). The germline V and J ends were trimmed by 3 bases and 3 bases, with 10 bases remaining between them. CDR3 amino acids: CASSSGLIYNEQFF. The CDR3 coding sequence is TGTGCCAGCAGCTCAGGACTGATCTACAATGAGCAGTTCTTC.

This clonotype was seen repeatedly, ten times or more. The chain employs TRBV12-3 or TRBV12-4 and TRBJ2-2, with D maybe TRBD1 (5 bases). Trimming pared 1 base from V and 4 bases from J, leaving 13 bases between. The CDR3 extends over 16 amino acids. The CDR3 nucleotides are TGTGCCAGCAGTTTAGAGACCCTAAGGGGCACCGGGGAGCTGTTTTTT. Translating it yields CASSLETLRGTGELFF.

This clonotype came up many times. The rearrangement uses TRBV28 and TRBJ1-6, with D uncertain. The CDR3 is made up of 17 amino acids. Trimming stripped 2 bases from V and 3 bases from J, with 14 bases between. Germline CDR1 and CDR2: MDHEN and SYDVKM. The DNA of the CDR3 is TGTGCCAGCAGTTTAAGTTCAGCTCATGACTATAATTCACCCCTCCACTTT. The encoded protein is CASSLSSAHDYNSPLHF.

This clonotype has just one count. The chain couples TRBV28 to TRBJ1-1; D might be TRBD1 (5 bases). This CDR3 has 14 amino acids. The V end was cut by 4 bases, the J end by 3 bases, with 12 bases between. CDR1 is MDHEN, CDR2 SYDVKM, per germline. CDR3 sequence reads: CASSSLEGHTEAFF. Here the CDR3 DNA reads TGTGCCAGCAGTTCTTTGGAGGGACACACTGAAGCTTTCTTT.

This clonotype was counted a few times. The chain combines TRBV7-9 with TRBJ1-2; TRBD1 aligns across 12 bases. The CDR3 is 18 amino acids. CDR1 and CDR2 (germline): SEHNR, FQNEAQ (reference sequence). J was trimmed by 4 bases and V by 3 bases; bases with no gene match: 12. CDR3 coding DNA: TGTGCCAGCAGCTTTTCGCGGGACAGGGGGCGACGAACCTATGGCTACACCTTC. Its protein is CASSFSRDRGRRTYGYTF.

The rearrangement links TRBV6-2 or TRBV6-3 to TRBJ2-6; D remains unclear. This CDR3 contains 14 residues. The V gene lost 4 bases and the J gene lost 4 bases, with 8 bases spanning the gap. CDR1 and CDR2 from the germline V gene are MNHEY and SVGEGT. The CDR3 coding sequence is TGTGCCAGCAGTTGGTTGTCCGGGGCCAACGTCCTGACTTTC. This codes for CASSWLSGANVLTF.

Many counts were recorded for this clonotype. The CDR3 protein is CASNPTSGTYEQYF. DNA for the CDR3: TGTGCCAGCAATCCCACTAGCGGCACCTACGAGCAGTACTTC. This chain links TRBV7-2 with TRBJ2-7; 8 bases align to TRBD2. CDR1 and CDR2 from the germline V gene are SGHTA and FQGNSA. The junction had 7 bases not matched to a gene; V was cut back by 7 bases and J by 2 bases. The CDR3 covers 14 residues.

This clonotype was found many times. The chain carries TRBV6-2 or TRBV6-3 and TRBJ2-6, with D unclear. The CDR3 sequence is 16 residues long. Germline assignment: CDR1 MNHEY and CDR2 SVGEGT. Between the trimmed V and J ends, which lost 0 bases and 2 bases, there was a span of 8 bases. CDR3 DNA sequence: TGTGCCAGCAGTTACTCCTCAGATCCTGGGGCCAACGTCCTGACTTTC. It yields the protein CASSYSSDPGANVLTF.

There are many counts of this clonotype. V is TRBV27 and J is TRBJ2-3; D unclear. CDR3 length: 14 amino acids. CDR1 and CDR2 (germline): MNHEY, SMNVEV (reference sequence). Trimming cost V 2 bases and J 2 bases, with 8 bases left between them. The CDR3 coding sequence is TGTGCCAGCAGTTTAAAGGTTACCACAGATACGCAGTATTTT. This sequence encodes CASSLKVTTDTQYF.

In this sample, this clonotype turned up many times. The J gene is TRBJ2-2, the V gene TRBV7-9; possibly TRBD2 for D (7 bases). CDR1 is SEHNR, CDR2 FQNEAQ, per germline (reference sequence). The CDR3 loop spans 15 amino acids. Trimming took off 6 bases at V and 4 bases at J, with 15 bases between the two ends. The CDR3 loop reads CASSQGRDRTGELFF. The CDR3 DNA reads as TGTGCCAGCAGTCAGGGGAGGGACCGCACCGGGGAGCTGTTTTTT.

The sample holds a few counts of this clonotype. This chain joins TRBV12-3 or TRBV12-4 and TRBJ2-7; possible D gene TRBD1, 6 bases. The V end was cut by 6 bases, the J end by 3 bases, with 18 bases between. The CDR3 loop spans 15 amino acids. The CDR3 sequence: CASSPPGGADYEQYF. In DNA, the CDR3 is TGTGCCAGCAGCCCTCCTGGGGGCGCGGACTACGAGCAGTACTTC.

Ten or more counts support this clonotype. The chain links TRBV9 to TRBJ2-6, with D hard to call. Germline CDR1 is SGDLS and CDR2 is YYNGEE. This CDR3 is 19 amino acids long. Trimming cost V 4 bases and J 0 bases, with 20 bases left between them. The CDR3 reads CASSPHGYSARSGANVLTF. The DNA of the CDR3 is TGTGCCAGCAGCCCCCATGGGTACAGCGCCCGCTCTGGGGCCAACGTCCTGACTTTC.

This clonotype was recorded many times. The chain uses TRBV9 and TRBJ2-1; D could derive from TRBD1 or TRBD2 (5 bases each). Trimming stripped 7 bases from V and 2 bases from J, with 13 bases between. This CDR3 region has 14 residues. Looked up from germline, CDR1 is SGDLS and CDR2 is YYNGEE. The CDR3 reads CASGGREPYNEQFF. The DNA of the CDR3 is TGTGCCAGCGGGGGTAGGGAACCCTACAATGAGCAGTTCTTC.

This rearrangement joins TRBV29-1 to TRBJ2-7, with 8 bases lining up with TRBD1. This CDR3 region has 13 residues. Germline CDR1 is SQVTM and CDR2 is ANQGSEA. The V segment lost 6 bases and the J segment 4 bases; nucleotides outside the gene matches: 8. The CDR3 coding sequence is TGCAGCGTAAAGACAGGGGCTGGATACGAGCAGTACTTC. This translates into CSVKTGAGYEQYF.

This clonotype has more than one count but fewer than ten. The CDR3 loop reads CASSSRGASETQYF. CDR3 bases: TGTGCCAGCAGCTCCCGGGGGGCTTCAGAGACCCAGTACTTC. The chain couples TRBV7-2 to TRBJ2-5; possibly TRBD2 for D (7 bases). Trimming left V 4 bases short and J 4 bases short, with 13 bases between. Germline V gives CDR1 SGHTA, CDR2 FQGNSA. CDR3 size: 14 residues.

This clonotype is termed medium-sized (0.01 to 0.1%). CDR3 bases: TGCAGCGTTGAATTATTGACAGGGGTTCACAATGAGCAGTTCTTC. It yields the protein CSVELLTGVHNEQFF. The chain links TRBV29-1 to TRBJ2-1, with 8 positions matching TRBD1. Looked up from germline, CDR1 is SQVTM and CDR2 is ANQGSEA. The CDR3 loop spans 15 amino acids. V gave up 2 bases and J gave up 5 bases; unmatched junction bases: 8.

This clonotype has at least ten counts. The rearrangement uses TRBV5-6 and TRBJ2-7, with TRBD2 matching 8 bases. CDR1 is SGHDT and CDR2 is YYEEEE in the germline V gene. J gave up 4 bases and V 5 bases, and 11 bases lay outside the gene matches. This CDR3 is 15 amino acids long. The CDR3 here is CASSTPRGGKYEQYF. As DNA, the CDR3 is TGTGCCAGCAGTACCCCCCGCGGGGGGAAGTACGAGCAGTACTTC.

This clonotype ranks as medium-sized. The CDR3 sequence: CASSTQGELHEQYF. Here the CDR3 DNA reads TGTGCCAGCAGTACTCAGGGGGAGCTCCACGAGCAGTACTTC. This chain uses TRBV6-6 with TRBJ2-7; 7 bases are a match to TRBD1. Germline assignment: CDR1 MNHNY and CDR2 SVGAGI (reference sequence). Trimming cost V 5 bases and J 5 bases; bases outside gene matches: 9. This CDR3 spans 14 amino acids.

This clonotype was detected ten times or more. The chain uses TRBV7-6 and TRBJ2-7; tentatively, D is TRBD2 (6 bases). The length of the CDR3 is 15 residues. Deletions cut 1 base from V and 5 bases from J, with 15 bases between. CDR1 SGHVS and CDR2 FNYEAQ come from the germline V gene. The CDR3 region is CASSLGGGAKDEQYF. The CDR3 DNA is TGTGCCAGCAGCTTAGGCGGAGGGGCAAAGGACGAGCAGTACTTC.

The rearrangement links TRBV29-1 to TRBJ1-1; TRBD1 might be the D (5 bases). Trimming pared 3 bases from V and 8 bases from J, leaving 10 bases between. Germline CDR1 SQVTM, CDR2 ANQGSEA. The CDR3 is made up of 11 amino acids. The CDR3 loop is CSVDGAGEAFF. CDR3 in DNA: TGCAGCGTTGATGGGGCAGGGGAAGCTTTCTTT.

There are many counts of this clonotype. The chain joins TRBV2 to TRBJ2-5; D perhaps matches TRBD2 (5 bases). Trimming removed 6 bases from V and 5 bases from J, with 7 bases in between. There are 11 residues in the CDR3. Germline V gives CDR1 SNHLY, CDR2 FYNNEI. CDR3 DNA: TGTGCCAGCAGGGGCGGGGAGACCCAGTACTTC. Translating it yields CASRGGETQYF.

This clonotype was seen many times. The chain's CDR3 is CASSPGGTGNSPLHF. The DNA of the CDR3 is TGTGCCAGCAGTCCAGGGGGCACTGGGAATTCACCCCTCCACTTT. The gene calls are TRBV12-3 or TRBV12-4 and TRBJ1-6, with TRBD1 matching over 8 bases. The CDR3 spans 15 residues. Trimming at V came to 5 bases and at J to 7 bases, leaving 7 bases not matched to a gene.